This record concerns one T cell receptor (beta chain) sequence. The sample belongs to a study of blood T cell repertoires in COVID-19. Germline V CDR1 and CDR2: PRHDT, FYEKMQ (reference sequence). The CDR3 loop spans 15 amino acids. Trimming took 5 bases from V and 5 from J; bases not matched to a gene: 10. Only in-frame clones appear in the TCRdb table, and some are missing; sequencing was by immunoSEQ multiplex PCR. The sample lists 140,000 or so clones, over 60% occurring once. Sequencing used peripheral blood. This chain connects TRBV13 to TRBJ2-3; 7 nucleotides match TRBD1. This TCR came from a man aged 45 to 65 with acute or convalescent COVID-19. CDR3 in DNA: TGTGCCAGCAGCATGACAAGCACAGGGGTAGATACGCAGTATTTT. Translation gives CASSMTSTGVDTQYF.